A selection of T cell receptor beta chains follows, all from one sample in a study of T cell changes during pregnancy in multiple sclerosis. Using immunoSEQ multiplex PCR, the repertoire was profiled, and TCRdb retains in-frame clones only, with some absent. The sample has approximately 32,000 clones; approximately 89% are singletons. Sequences were derived from CD8+ T cells from peripheral blood mononuclear cells, sampled in the first trimester of pregnancy. These receptors all come from a female donor with multiple sclerosis, enrolled in a pregnancy study. Each CDR3 is given with its conserved first and last residue. Fields, in order: V gene, J gene, CDR3 protein.

TRBV4-1	TRBJ2-5	CASSQWLAGSGETQYF
TRBV5-1	TRBJ2-3	CASSLGDSYLDTQYF
TRBV5-1	TRBJ2-2	CASSLHLGTTLLTGELFF
TRBV5-4	TRBJ2-3	CASSFTPGDTQYF
TRBV10-2	TRBJ2-7	CASSRGGSFDEQYF
TRBV11-1	TRBJ2-5	CASSSYPEDGLDATQYF
TRBV5-4	TRBJ1-1	CASSPGTGAEAFF
TRBV18	TRBJ2-1	CASSPGRGVYNEQFF
TRBV29-1	TRBJ2-7	CSVEGRGTRYEQYF
TRBV5-5	TRBJ1-5	CASSWGRTDSNQPQHF
TRBV4-1	TRBJ2-3	CASSLTSGRDTQYF
TRBV18	TRBJ1-1	CASSPRNRGVDGEAFF
TRBV5-1	TRBJ2-1	CASSSPLAGGPRYNEQFF
TRBV6-4	TRBJ2-3	CASSPGQGSTDTQYF
TRBV9	TRBJ1-2	CASSASGTTTNGYTF
TRBV9	TRBJ1-4	CASSVGGTNEKLFF
TRBV7-7	TRBJ2-1	CASSLEAGAVDEQFF
TRBV19	TRBJ2-3	CASSKQDGWTDTQYF
TRBV7-9	TRBJ2-1	CASSLATSGRYNEQFF
TRBV28	TRBJ1-1	CASRTHDRGLGTEAFF
TRBV7-4	TRBJ2-1	CASSFRDTDDNEQFF
TRBV6-1	TRBJ1-1	CASRTGEAFF
TRBV9	TRBJ1-2	CASSLSPTGAEGYTF
TRBV4-1	TRBJ2-7	CASSHRDINSYEQYF
TRBV4-1	TRBJ2-7	CASSRGGLAGFYEQYF
TRBV5-6	TRBJ1-1	CASSSGATEAFF
TRBV7-9	TRBJ1-1	CASSLARTGAGYTEAFF
TRBV27	TRBJ1-2	CASGQFYYGYTF
TRBV19	TRBJ1-1	CASSIGQNTEAFF
TRBV27	TRBJ2-7	CASSLRLAGTRTYEQYF
TRBV10-3	TRBJ2-2	CAIGTSGDTGELFF
TRBV29-1	TRBJ2-1	CSVPPALSYNEQFF
TRBV6-5	TRBJ2-3	CASSYSPGLDTQYF
TRBV6-1	TRBJ1-6	CASTTGQAENSPLHF
TRBV13	TRBJ1-1	CASSLTGGDPTEAFF
TRBV5-4	TRBJ2-5	CASSRLEGVRETQYF
TRBV5-6	TRBJ1-3	CASSLYRVAGGNTIYF
TRBV4-1	TRBJ2-1	CASSQNPRWSRYNEQFF
TRBV5-1	TRBJ2-7	CASSSIRTRVLRATGALREQYF
TRBV19	TRBJ1-1	CASSPLDRGGTEAFF
TRBV28	TRBJ2-7	CASSHHTGGSYEQYF
TRBV4-1	TRBJ1-1	CASSQEQGLTEAFF
TRBV7-8	TRBJ2-7	CASSLAGGQREQYF
TRBV7-3	TRBJ2-5	CASSFGAGAQETQYF
TRBV7-8	TRBJ1-2	CASSPTRFGGQVIGGYTF
TRBV10-1	TRBJ1-1	CASSDGGAQAFF
TRBV7-9	TRBJ1-2	CASSLAGTGGGYTF
TRBV5-4	TRBJ2-1	CASSHSGLAGPSSYNEQFF
TRBV6-1	TRBJ1-4	CASSVYPYLETETNEKLFF
TRBV19	TRBJ1-5	CASSIADYSNQPQHF
TRBV9	TRBJ1-1	CASTVGSGLNTEAFF
TRBV19	TRBJ2-5	CASSIGGGEEGETQYF
TRBV27	TRBJ2-1	CASSISGSWNEQFF
TRBV4-1	TRBJ2-7	CASSQDKAQGAREQYF
TRBV9	TRBJ2-7	CASSVGLDYEQYF
TRBV2	TRBJ1-1	CASRGQRMNTEAFF
TRBV13	TRBJ2-3	CASSLEQSTDTQYF